This TCR beta chain was recorded in a study of patients and donors after allogeneic stem cell transplantation (TCRdb year 2020). Sequences SGHRS (CDR1) and YFSETQ (CDR2) are obtained from the germline V gene. Cut back by 2 bases and 4 bases, the V and J ends lie 14 bases apart. The CDR3 starts with the cysteine, ends with the phenylalanine, and has 15 residues. Left in the record is the CDR3 DNA by itself, 45 bases read in frame from the first base. This clonotype has a handful of counts. Its cognate antigen has yet to be identified. No base qualities exist here, and no much larger clone lies one base off it. Receptors were amplified or captured by RT-PCR. The sequencer listed for this sample is NextSeq 550. TCRdb trimmed the raw reads at Q25, called clones with MiXCR and kept productive beta chains. All rows with the same CDR3 protein become a single entry with the most common DNA and genes. The sample table contains some 200,000 distinct CDR3 sequences; only one count was recorded for more than 35% of them. Of the sample, about 33% falls within the top ten clones.

The source of this sequence is a human donor who was either an allogeneic HSCT recipient or a stem cell or donor lymphocyte infusion donor (not recorded which). It is not recorded whose cells these are; they may come from a transplant donor. In this chain, TRBV5-1 is recombined with TRBJ2-3; D gene: possibly TRBD1, on 6 matching bases. What was sequenced was blood, either unsorted or a sorted T cell fraction (not recorded which). The CDR3 is CASSFDSSGADTQYF. The DNA reads TGCGCCAGCAGCTTTGACAGCTCAGGGGCAGATACGCAGTATTTT.